The 21 T cell receptor beta chains in this list originate from one sample, sequenced in a study of PD-1 blockade in classical Hodgkin lymphoma. The assay was immunoSEQ multiplex PCR, and TCRdb's table has in-frame clones only and misses some. Altogether tens of thousands of clones are present, approximately 80% being singletons, with the ten largest covering about 19%. The time point: cycle 4 day 1 (C4D1), after more than 5 weeks of nivolumab. With no exception, relapse followed autologous stem cell transplantation in all patients, and brentuximab vedotin exposure varied. Sequencing used peripheral blood mononuclear cells (PBMCs), obtained before the fourth cycle of nivolumab. All receptors come from a human donor with classical Hodgkin lymphoma.

V is TRBV4-1 and J is TRBJ1-2, with D perhaps matching TRBD1 (6 bases). Looked up from germline, CDR1 is MGHRA and CDR2 is YSYEKL. CDR3 length: 15 residues. Trimming pared 6 bases from V and 0 bases from J, leaving 14 bases between. The CDR3 coding sequence is TGCGCCAGCAGGCTACAGGGCACCACTAACTATGGCTACACCTTC. As protein: CASRLQGTTNYGYTF.

This clone turned up a few times. This chain connects TRBV5-5 to TRBJ2-7; no clear D. Germline V lookup: CDR1 SGHKS, CDR2 YYEKEE (reference sequence). There are 14 residues in the CDR3. V lost 0 bases and J lost 0, with 7 bases in between. The CDR3 loop reads CASSLDANSYEQYF. The CDR3 nucleotides are TGTGCCAGCAGCTTGGATGCTAACTCCTACGAGCAGTACTTC.

The chain combines TRBV2 with TRBJ2-2; D uncertain. The CDR3 spans 14 residues. Germline V gene data show CDR1 as SNHLY and CDR2 as FYNNEI. The germline V and J ends were trimmed by 9 bases and 0 bases, with 11 bases remaining between them. CDR3 DNA: TGTGCCAGTCAACAAGGATCGAACACCGGGGAGCTGTTTTTT. As protein: CASQQGSNTGELFF. Supplemented by reference TRBV2 and TRBJ2-2, the full variable domain reads EPEVTQTPSHQVTQMGQEVILRCVPISNHLYFYWYRQILGQKVEFLVSFYNNEISEKSEIFDDQFSVERPDGSNFTLKIRSTKLEDSAMYFCASQQGSNTGELFFGEGSRLTVL.

This clone was observed once. J is TRBJ2-3 and V is TRBV11-2; 8 bases match TRBD2. The V gene's germline CDR1 is SGHAT and CDR2 FQNNGV. This CDR3 is 15 amino acids long. J gave up 1 base and V 1 base, and 1 base lay outside the gene matches. In DNA form, the CDR3 reads TGTGCCAGCAGCTTAGTACTAGCGGGCACAGATACGCAGTATTTT. This sequence encodes CASSLVLAGTDTQYF.

In its sample, this clone was seen once. This chain joins TRBV5-1 and TRBJ2-5; 11 nucleotides agree with TRBD1. The CDR3 sequence is 15 residues long. The V gene end was trimmed by 4 bases and the J gene end by 0 bases; junction bases not matched to a gene: 2. The germline gives CDR1 SGHRS, CDR2 YFSETQ. CDR3 amino acids: CASSPGQGDQETQYF. CDR3 in DNA: TGCGCCAGCAGCCCGGGACAGGGGGACCAAGAGACCCAGTACTTC.

The chain carries TRBV7-9 and TRBJ2-2; D remains unclear. Germline lookup yields CDR1 SEHNR and CDR2 FQNEAQ (reference sequence). Trimming took 2 bases from V and 1 from J, leaving 8 bases between them. The CDR3 spans 15 residues. The CDR3: CASSLSQMNTGELFF. In DNA form, the CDR3 reads TGTGCCAGCAGCTTATCTCAGATGAACACCGGGGAGCTGTTTTTT.

The chain employs TRBV5-6 and TRBJ1-1, with D hard to call. Between the trimmed V and J ends, which lost 4 bases and 10 bases, there was a span of 11 bases. The CDR3 runs 11 residues. Germline CDR1 and CDR2: SGHDT and YYEEEE. CDR3 sequence reads: CASSRGPGAFF. For the CDR3, the DNA is TGTGCCAGCAGCCGTGGGCCGGGAGCTTTCTTT.

This clone was detected a few times. V gene TRBV6-4 combines with J gene TRBJ1-2, with 9 bases aligning to TRBD1. The length of the CDR3 is 13 residues. After removal of 6 bases from V and 2 bases from J, the junction contained 1 base not matched to a gene. The germline V gene has CDR1 MRHNA and CDR2 SNTAGT. DNA for the CDR3: TGTGCCAGCAGCGACAGGGGGAACTATGGCTACACCTTC. Its protein product is CASSDRGNYGYTF.

The rearrangement links TRBV5-5 to TRBJ2-7; no definite D call. This CDR3 contains 14 residues. CDR1 and CDR2 from the germline V gene are SGHKS and YYEKEE (reference sequence). V lost 5 bases and J 1 base, leaving 13 bases between the germline ends. CDR3 nucleotide sequence: TGTGCCAGCAGTCAGGACCTGGGATCCTACGAGCAGTACTTC. Translation gives CASSQDLGSYEQYF.

This clone turned up a few times. This sequence joins TRBV11-2 and TRBJ1-2; D may be TRBD1 (6 bases). The CDR3 contains 13 residues. Trimming shortened V by 0 bases and J by 8 bases, and 10 bases separated the two germline ends. From germline, CDR1 is SGHAT and CDR2 FQNNGV. The CDR3 DNA reads TGTGCCAGCAGCTTAGATAGAGGGGGAGGCTACACCTTC. Residues: CASSLDRGGGYTF.

This clone was counted only a few times. The chain carries TRBV27 and TRBJ1-2, with D unclear. In germline, CDR1 is MNHEY, CDR2 SMNVEV (reference sequence). Trimming took 6 bases from V and 4 from J, leaving 21 bases between them. The CDR3 has 16 amino acids. CDR3 sequence: CASSRRGPHPGYGYTF. The CDR3 DNA is TGTGCCAGCAGCCGACGCGGGCCACACCCGGGCTATGGCTACACCTTC.

The CDR3 spells CASSRFEGRLRSGELFF. Written as DNA, the CDR3 is TGCGCCAGCAGTCGTTTCGAGGGGCGATTAAGATCCGGGGAGCTGTTTTTT. V usage is TRBV5-1 and J usage is TRBJ2-2, with D perhaps given as TRBD1 or TRBD2 (5 bases each). This CDR3 comprises 17 residues. V lost 5 bases and J 6 bases, leaving 23 bases between the germline ends. Germline V gene sequence: CDR1 SGHRS, CDR2 YFSETQ.

V usage is TRBV18 and J usage is TRBJ2-3; D call uncertain. CDR3 length: 12 amino acids. CDR1 is KGHSH, CDR2 LQKENI, per germline. V was clipped by 6 bases and J by 0 bases, with 4 bases between them. CDR3 DNA: TGTGCCAGCTCCCGAAGCACAGATACGCAGTATTTT. The encoded protein is CASSRSTDTQYF.

The CDR3 here is CASRRQGMTDTQYF. CDR3 nucleotide sequence: TGTGCCAGTAGAAGACAGGGTATGACAGATACGCAGTATTTT. The chain carries TRBV19 and TRBJ2-3, with 7 bases fitting TRBD1. V shed 6 bases, J shed 3 bases, and the junction held 6 bases outside the gene matches. The CDR3 is 14 amino acids. Germline values: CDR1 LNHDA, CDR2 SQIVND (reference sequence).

This sequence joins TRBV19 and TRBJ1-5; the D gene is possibly TRBD1 (5 bases). With 5 bases removed from V and 6 bases from J, the gap between germline ends came to 17 bases. Germline values: CDR1 LNHDA, CDR2 SQIVND (reference sequence). The CDR3 length is 15 residues. In DNA form, the CDR3 reads TGTGCCAGTAGTGGATCTGGAGGGGCTGTTCAGCCCCAGCATTTT. Amino acids: CASSGSGGAVQPQHF.

Details on this clone: The CDR3 end shows no conserved phenylalanine or tryptophan, and so a read error is likely. Because the CDR3's place on the DNA is in doubt, the DNA is left out and the CDR3 is given as listed by TCRdb. The chain is built from TRBV28 and TRBJ2-7; the table assigns TRBD1, which was not confirmed against the DNA. Per germline, CDR1 MDHEN and CDR2 SYDVKM. The CDR3 is made up of 12 amino acids, end residues included. CDR3 loop: CASSSNRGETII.

This clone was observed a few times. This chain joins TRBV4-3 and TRBJ2-7; tentatively, D is TRBD2 (6 bases). V was cut by 0 bases and J by 2 bases, with 14 bases left in between. Germline loops: CDR1 LGHNA, CDR2 YSLEER. This CDR3 has 16 amino acids. CDR3 coding DNA: TGCGCCAGCAGCCAAGATGTAAGCGGGTTAACCTACGAGCAGTACTTC. This gives the protein CASSQDVSGLTYEQYF.

Only one count was recorded for this clone. V gene TRBV19 combines with J gene TRBJ2-7; tentatively, D is TRBD1 (6 bases). Trimming took off 3 bases at V and 3 bases at J, with 12 bases between the two ends. Germline assignment: CDR1 LNHDA and CDR2 SQIVND (reference sequence). The CDR3 contains 14 residues. The CDR3 DNA follows: TGTGCCAGTAGTATGGGACAAGCTTACTACGAGCAGTACTTC. Protein: CASSMGQAYYEQYF.

This chain links TRBV2 with TRBJ2-5; D gene uncertain. This CDR3 has 13 amino acids. Trimming left V 1 base short and J 1 base short, with 4 bases between. CDR1 SNHLY and CDR2 FYNNEI come from the germline V gene. CDR3 bases: TGTGCCAGCAGTGAAGACAGCCAAGAGACCCAGTACTTC. Residues: CASSEDSQETQYF.

This sequence joins TRBV10-3 and TRBJ2-7; 7 bases align to TRBD1. The ends lost 8 bases at V and 2 bases at J; junction bases unmatched: 9. This CDR3 is built from 14 residues. The germline CDR1 and CDR2 sequences are ENHRY and SYGVKD. For the CDR3, the DNA is TGTGCCATCGGCCTGAGGGGGCGGACCTACGAGCAGTACTTC. Translation: CAIGLRGRTYEQYF.

This chain connects TRBV5-1 to TRBJ1-1, with TRBD1 matching 8 bases. Per the germline V gene, CDR1 is SGHRS and CDR2 is YFSETQ. The trim removed 3 bases at V and 11 bases at J, leaving 6 bases unmatched. There are 12 residues in the CDR3. CDR3 region: CASSSDRVDAFF. In nucleotides, the CDR3 is TGCGCCAGCAGCTCGGACAGGGTCGATGCTTTCTTT.